Described below is a single TCR beta chain sequence and its context. The antigen is unknown. The data were taken from a study of cytomegalovirus exposure and HLA in healthy donors. General study findings and limits: Indistinguishable V segments, including TRBV6-2 and TRBV6-3, were excluded. No immune exposure information besides CMV serostatus was available. TCR beta chains numbering more than 150 were designated cytomegalovirus-associated. Roughly uniform depth of sequencing across donors was assumed in presence/absence analyses.

PCR involved 60 Vbeta and 13 Jbeta primers. The protocol was immunoSEQ multiplex PCR, while the TCRdb copy is restricted to in-frame clones and leaves out a portion. The sample lists around 70,000 clones, over 70% seen once, with around 12% in the top ten. The CDR3 spans 14 residues. Germline lookup yields CDR1 MNHNY and CDR2 SVGAGI (reference sequence). J was trimmed by 7 bases and V by 6 bases; bases with no gene match: 5. The sequenced sample consisted of PBMCs. The source of this sequence is a man aged 70-80 years in good health and CMV-seronegative. The rearrangement uses TRBV6-6 and TRBJ1-6, with 8 bases aligning to TRBD1. In DNA form, the CDR3 reads TGTGCCAGCAGCGGACAGGGAGGCAATTCACCCCTCCACTTT. Translation gives CASSGQGGNSPLHF.